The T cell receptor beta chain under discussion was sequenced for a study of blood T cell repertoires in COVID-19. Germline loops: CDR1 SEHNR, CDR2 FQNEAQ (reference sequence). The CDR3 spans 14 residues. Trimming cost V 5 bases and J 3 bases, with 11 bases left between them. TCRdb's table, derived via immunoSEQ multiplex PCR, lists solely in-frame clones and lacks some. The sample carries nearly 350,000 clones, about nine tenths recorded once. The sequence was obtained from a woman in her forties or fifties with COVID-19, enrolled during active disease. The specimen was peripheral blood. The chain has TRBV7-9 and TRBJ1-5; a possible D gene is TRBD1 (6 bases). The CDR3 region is CASSLGQNNQPQHF. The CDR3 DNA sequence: TGTGCCAGCAGCCTCGGACAGAACAATCAGCCCCAGCATTTT.